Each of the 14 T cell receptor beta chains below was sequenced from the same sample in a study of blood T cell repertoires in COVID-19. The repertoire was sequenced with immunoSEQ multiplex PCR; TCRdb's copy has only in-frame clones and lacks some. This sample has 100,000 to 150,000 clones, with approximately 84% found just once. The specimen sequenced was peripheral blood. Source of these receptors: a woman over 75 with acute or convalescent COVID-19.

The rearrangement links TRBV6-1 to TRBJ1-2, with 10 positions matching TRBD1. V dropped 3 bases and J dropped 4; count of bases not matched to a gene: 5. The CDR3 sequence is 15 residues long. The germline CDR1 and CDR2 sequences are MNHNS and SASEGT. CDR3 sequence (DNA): TGTGCCAGCAGTGAGGGGACAGGGGCAGCCTATGGCTACACCTTC. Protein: CASSEGTGAAYGYTF.

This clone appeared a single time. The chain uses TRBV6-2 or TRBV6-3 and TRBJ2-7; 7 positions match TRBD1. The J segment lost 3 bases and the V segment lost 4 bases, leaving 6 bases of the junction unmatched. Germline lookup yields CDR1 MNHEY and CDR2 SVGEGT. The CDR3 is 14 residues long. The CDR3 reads CASSLGQVIYEQYF. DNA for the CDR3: TGTGCCAGCAGTTTAGGACAGGTGATCTACGAGCAGTACTTC.

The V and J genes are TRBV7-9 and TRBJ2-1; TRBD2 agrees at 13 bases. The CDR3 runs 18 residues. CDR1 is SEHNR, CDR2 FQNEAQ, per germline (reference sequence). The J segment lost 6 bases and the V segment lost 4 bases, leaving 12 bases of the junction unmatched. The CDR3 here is CASSSPGLAGSGGNEQFF. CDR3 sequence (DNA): TGTGCCAGCAGCTCCCCGGGACTAGCGGGGAGTGGTGGCAATGAGCAGTTCTTC. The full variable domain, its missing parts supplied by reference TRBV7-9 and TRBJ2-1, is DTGVSQNPRHKITKRGQNVTFRCDPISEHNRLYWYRQTLGQGPEFLTYFQNEAQLEKSRLLSDRFSAERPKGSFSTLEIQRTEQGDSAMYLCASSSPGLAGSGGNEQFFGPGTRLTVL.

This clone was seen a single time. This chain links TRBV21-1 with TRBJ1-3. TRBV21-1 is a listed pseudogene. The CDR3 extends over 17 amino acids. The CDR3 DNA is TGTGCCAGCAGCAAAGGCGGAGGGGCGTACTCTGGAAACACCATATATTTT. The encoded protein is CASSKGGGAYSGNTIYF.

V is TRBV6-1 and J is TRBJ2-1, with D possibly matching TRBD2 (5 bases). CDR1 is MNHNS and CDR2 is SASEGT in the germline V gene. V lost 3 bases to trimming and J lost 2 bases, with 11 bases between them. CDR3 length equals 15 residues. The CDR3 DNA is TGTGCCAGCAGTGACCCGAGCGGTACCTACAATGAGCAGTTCTTC. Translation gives CASSDPSGTYNEQFF.

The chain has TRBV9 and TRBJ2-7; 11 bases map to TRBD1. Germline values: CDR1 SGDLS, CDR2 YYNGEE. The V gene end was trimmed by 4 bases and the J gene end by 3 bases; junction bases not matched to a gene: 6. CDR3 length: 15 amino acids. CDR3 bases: TGTGCCAGCAGCCCGGGACAGGGGGTGATCTACGAGCAGTACTTC. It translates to CASSPGQGVIYEQYF.

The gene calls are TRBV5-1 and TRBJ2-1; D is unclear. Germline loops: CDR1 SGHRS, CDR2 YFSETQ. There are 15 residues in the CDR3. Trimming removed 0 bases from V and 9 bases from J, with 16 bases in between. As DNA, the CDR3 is TGCGCCAGCAGCTTGGGCCGGGTCCAACCCCCTGAGCAGTTCTTC. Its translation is CASSLGRVQPPEQFF.

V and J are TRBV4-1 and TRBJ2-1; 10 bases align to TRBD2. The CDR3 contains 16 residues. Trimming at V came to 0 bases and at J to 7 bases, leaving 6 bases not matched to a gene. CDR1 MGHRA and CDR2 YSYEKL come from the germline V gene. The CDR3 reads CASSQDILAGDNEQFF. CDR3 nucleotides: TGCGCCAGCAGCCAAGATATCCTAGCGGGAGATAATGAGCAGTTCTTC.

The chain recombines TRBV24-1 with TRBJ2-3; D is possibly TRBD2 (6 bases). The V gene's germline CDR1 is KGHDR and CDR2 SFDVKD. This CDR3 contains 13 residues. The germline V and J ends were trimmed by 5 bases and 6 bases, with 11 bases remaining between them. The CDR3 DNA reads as TGTGCCACCAGTGCCGGCGGGGCTGATACGCAGTATTTT. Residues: CATSAGGADTQYF.

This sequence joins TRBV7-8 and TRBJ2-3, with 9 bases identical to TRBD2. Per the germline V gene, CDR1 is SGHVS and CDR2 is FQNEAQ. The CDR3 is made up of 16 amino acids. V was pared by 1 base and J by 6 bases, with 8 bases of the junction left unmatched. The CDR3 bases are TGTGCCAGCAGCTTAGGCGGGAGGGCCTTCGGGGATACGCAGTATTTT. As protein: CASSLGGRAFGDTQYF.

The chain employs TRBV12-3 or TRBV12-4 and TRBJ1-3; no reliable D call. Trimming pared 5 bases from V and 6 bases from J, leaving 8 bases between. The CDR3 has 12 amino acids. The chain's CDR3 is CASSQYENTIYF. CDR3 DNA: TGTGCCAGCAGTCAGTACGAAAACACCATATATTTT.

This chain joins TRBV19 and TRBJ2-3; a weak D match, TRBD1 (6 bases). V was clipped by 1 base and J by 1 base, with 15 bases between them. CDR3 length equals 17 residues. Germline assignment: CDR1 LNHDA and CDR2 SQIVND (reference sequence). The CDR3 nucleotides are TGTGCCAGTAGTATAGGCCGAGGGAGACAGGGCACAGATACGCAGTATTTT. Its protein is CASSIGRGRQGTDTQYF.

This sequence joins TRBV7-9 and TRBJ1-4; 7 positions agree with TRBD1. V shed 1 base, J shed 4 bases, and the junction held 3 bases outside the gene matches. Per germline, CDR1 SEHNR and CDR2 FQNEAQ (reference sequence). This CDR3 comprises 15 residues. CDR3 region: CASSLGDSLNEKLFF. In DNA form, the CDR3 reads TGTGCCAGCAGCTTAGGGGACAGCCTTAATGAAAAACTGTTTTTT.

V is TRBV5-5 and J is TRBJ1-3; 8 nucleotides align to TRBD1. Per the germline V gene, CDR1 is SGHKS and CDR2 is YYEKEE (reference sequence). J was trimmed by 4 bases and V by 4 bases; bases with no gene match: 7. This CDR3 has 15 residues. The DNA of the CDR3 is TGTGCCAGCAGCCAAGAGCCAGGGGGCGGAAACACCATATATTTT. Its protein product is CASSQEPGGGNTIYF.